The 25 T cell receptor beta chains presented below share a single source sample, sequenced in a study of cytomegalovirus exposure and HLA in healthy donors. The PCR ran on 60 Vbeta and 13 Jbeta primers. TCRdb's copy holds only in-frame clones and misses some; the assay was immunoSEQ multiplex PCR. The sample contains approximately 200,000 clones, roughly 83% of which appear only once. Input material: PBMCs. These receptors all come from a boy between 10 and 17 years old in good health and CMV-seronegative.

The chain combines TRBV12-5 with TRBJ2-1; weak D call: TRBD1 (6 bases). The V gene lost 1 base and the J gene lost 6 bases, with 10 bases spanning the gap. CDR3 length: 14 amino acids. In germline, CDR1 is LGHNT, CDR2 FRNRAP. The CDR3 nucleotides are TGTGCTAGTGGTTTGGGACAGGTGGGCAATGAGCAGTTCTTC. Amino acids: CASGLGQVGNEQFF. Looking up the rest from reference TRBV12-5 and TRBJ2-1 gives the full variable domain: DARVTQTPRHKVTEMGQEVTMRCQPILGHNTVFWYRQTMMQGLELLAYFRNRAPLDDSGMPKDRFSAEMPDATLATLKIQPSEPRDSAVYFCASGLGQVGNEQFFGPGTRLTVL.

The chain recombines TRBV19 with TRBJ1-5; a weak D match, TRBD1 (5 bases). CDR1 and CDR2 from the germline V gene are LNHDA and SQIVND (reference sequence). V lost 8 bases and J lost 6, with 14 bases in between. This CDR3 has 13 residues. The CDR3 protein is CASWSTVGQPQHF. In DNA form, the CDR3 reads TGTGCCAGTTGGTCGACAGTCGGTCAGCCCCAGCATTTT.

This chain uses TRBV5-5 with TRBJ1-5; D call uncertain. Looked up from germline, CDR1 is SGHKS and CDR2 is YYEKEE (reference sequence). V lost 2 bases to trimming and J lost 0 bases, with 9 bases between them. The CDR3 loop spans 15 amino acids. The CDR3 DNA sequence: TGTGCCAGCAGCTTCGACACGTTTAGCAATCAGCCCCAGCATTTT. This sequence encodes CASSFDTFSNQPQHF.

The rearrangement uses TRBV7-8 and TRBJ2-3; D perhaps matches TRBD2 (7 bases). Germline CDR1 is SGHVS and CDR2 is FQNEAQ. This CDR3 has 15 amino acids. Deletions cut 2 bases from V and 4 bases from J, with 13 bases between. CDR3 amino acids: CASSLRGGRSDTQYF. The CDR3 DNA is TGTGCCAGCAGCTTAAGGGGGGGCCGCTCAGATACGCAGTATTTT.

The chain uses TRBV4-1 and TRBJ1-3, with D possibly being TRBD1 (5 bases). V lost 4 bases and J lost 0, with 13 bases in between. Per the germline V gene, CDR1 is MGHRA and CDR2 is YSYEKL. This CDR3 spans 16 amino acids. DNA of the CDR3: TGCGCCAGCAGCCGACTGACAGTAGGCTCTGGAAACACCATATATTTT. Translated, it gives CASSRLTVGSGNTIYF.

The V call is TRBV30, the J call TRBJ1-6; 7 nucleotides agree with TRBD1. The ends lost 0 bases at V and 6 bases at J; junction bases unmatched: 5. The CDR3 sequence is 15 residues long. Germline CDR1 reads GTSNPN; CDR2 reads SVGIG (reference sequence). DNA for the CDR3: TGTGCCTGGAGTGTTATCCGGGACAGTAATTCACCCCTCCACTTT. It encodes CAWSVIRDSNSPLHF.

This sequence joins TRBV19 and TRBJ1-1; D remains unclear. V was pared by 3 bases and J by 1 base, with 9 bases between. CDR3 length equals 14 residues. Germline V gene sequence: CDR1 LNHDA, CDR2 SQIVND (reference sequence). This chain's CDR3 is CASSIPSGNTEAFF. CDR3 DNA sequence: TGTGCCAGTAGTATTCCGTCAGGGAACACTGAAGCTTTCTTT.

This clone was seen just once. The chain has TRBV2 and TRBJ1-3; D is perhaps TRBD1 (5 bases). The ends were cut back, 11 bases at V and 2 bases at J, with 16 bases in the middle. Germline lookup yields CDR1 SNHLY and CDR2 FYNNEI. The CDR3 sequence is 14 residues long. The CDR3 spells CAGPGAGTGNTIYF. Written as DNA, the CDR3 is TGTGCCGGCCCTGGGGCAGGGACTGGAAACACCATATATTTT.

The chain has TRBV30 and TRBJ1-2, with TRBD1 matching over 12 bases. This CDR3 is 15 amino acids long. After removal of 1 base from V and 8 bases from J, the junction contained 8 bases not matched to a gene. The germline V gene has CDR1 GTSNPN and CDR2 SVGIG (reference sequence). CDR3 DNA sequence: TGTGCCTGGAGTGCCTCCGGGACAGGGGGCATGGGCTACACCTTC. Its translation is CAWSASGTGGMGYTF.

CDR3 amino acids: CSVLVRTGVGTGELFF. The CDR3 nucleotides are TGCAGCGTTCTGGTACGGACAGGGGTCGGCACCGGGGAGCTGTTTTTT. The chain joins TRBV29-1 to TRBJ2-2, with 9 bases that match TRBD1. With V trimmed by 5 bases and J by 4 bases, 11 bases remained unmatched. This CDR3 spans 16 amino acids. Germline assignment: CDR1 SQVTM and CDR2 ANQGSEA.

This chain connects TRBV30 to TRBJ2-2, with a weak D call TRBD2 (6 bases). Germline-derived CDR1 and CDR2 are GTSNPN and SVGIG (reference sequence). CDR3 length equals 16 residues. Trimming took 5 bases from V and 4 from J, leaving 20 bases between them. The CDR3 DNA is TGTGCCTGGGGTTTTCCCTTGGGAGCGGGCACCGGGGAGCTGTTTTTT. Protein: CAWGFPLGAGTGELFF.

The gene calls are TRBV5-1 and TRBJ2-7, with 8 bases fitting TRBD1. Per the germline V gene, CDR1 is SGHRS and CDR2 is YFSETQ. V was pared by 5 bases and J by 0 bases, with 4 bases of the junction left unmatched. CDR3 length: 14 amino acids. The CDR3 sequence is CASRTGTGSYEQYF. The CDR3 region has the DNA TGCGCCAGCAGGACCGGGACAGGCTCCTACGAGCAGTACTTC. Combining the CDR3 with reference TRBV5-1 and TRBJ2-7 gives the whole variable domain KAGVTQTPRYLIKTRGQQVTLSCSPISGHRSVSWYQQTPGQGLQFLFEYFSETQRNKGNFPGRFSGRQFSNSRSEMNVSTLELGDSALYLCASRTGTGSYEQYFGPGTRLTVT.

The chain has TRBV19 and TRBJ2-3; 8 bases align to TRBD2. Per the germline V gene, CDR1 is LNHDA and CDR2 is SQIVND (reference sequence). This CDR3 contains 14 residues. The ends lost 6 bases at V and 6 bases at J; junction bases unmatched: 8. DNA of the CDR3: TGTGCCAGTAGCGATAGCGGGGTAGCGGATACGCAGTATTTT. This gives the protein CASSDSGVADTQYF.

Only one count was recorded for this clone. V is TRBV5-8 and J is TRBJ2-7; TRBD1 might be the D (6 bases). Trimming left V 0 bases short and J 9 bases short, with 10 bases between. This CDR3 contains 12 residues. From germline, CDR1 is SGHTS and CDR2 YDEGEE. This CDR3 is CASSLVGRGQYF. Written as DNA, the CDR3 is TGTGCCAGCAGCTTGGTTGGCAGGGGGCAGTACTTC. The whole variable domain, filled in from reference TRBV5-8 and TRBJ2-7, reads EAGVTQSPTHLIKTRGQQATLRCSPISGHTSVYWYQQALGLGLQFLLWYDEGEERNRGNFPPRFSGRQFPNYSSELNVNALELEDSALYLCASSLVGRGQYFGPGTRLTVT.

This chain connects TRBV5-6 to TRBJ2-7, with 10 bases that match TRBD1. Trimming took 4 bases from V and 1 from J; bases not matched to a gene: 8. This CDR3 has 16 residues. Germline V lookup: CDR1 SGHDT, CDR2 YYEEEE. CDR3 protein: CASSLSGQGTSYEQYF. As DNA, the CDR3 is TGTGCCAGCAGCCTATCGGGACAGGGGACATCCTACGAGCAGTACTTC.

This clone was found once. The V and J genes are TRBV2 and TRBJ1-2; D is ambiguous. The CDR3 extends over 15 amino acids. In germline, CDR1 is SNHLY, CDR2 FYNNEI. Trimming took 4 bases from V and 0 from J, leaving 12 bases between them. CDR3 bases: TGTGCCAGCAGTGTATCCAGGTTAGCTAACTATGGCTACACCTTC. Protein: CASSVSRLANYGYTF.

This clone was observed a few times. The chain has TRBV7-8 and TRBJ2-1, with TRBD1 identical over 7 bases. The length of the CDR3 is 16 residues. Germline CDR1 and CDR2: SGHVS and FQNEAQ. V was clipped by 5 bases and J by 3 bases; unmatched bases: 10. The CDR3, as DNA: TGTGCCAGCAGCCGCGACAGGGTACTTATCTACAATGAGCAGTTCTTC. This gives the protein CASSRDRVLIYNEQFF.

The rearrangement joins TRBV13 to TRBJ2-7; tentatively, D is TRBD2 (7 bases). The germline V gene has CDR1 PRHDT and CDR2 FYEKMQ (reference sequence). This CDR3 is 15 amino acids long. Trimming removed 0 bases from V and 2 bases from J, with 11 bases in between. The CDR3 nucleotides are TGTGCCAGCAGCTTAGGTAGGGGGGGAGCCTACGAGCAGTACTTC. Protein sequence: CASSLGRGGAYEQYF.

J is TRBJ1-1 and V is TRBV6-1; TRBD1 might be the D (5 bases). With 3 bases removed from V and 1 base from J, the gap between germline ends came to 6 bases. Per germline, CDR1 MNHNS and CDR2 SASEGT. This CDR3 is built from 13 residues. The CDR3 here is CASSDTGNTEAFF. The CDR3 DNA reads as TGTGCCAGCAGTGATACAGGGAACACTGAAGCTTTCTTT.

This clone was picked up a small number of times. This CDR3 is CAISEALAGGPLGIQYF. In DNA form, the CDR3 reads TGTGCCATCAGTGAGGCCCTAGCGGGAGGGCCCCTGGGCATTCAGTACTTC. The V gene is TRBV10-3, the J gene TRBJ2-4, with 12 bases that match TRBD2. J lost 9 bases, V lost 2 bases, and 11 bases had no gene match. Germline V CDR1 and CDR2: ENHRY, SYGVKD. This CDR3 spans 17 amino acids.

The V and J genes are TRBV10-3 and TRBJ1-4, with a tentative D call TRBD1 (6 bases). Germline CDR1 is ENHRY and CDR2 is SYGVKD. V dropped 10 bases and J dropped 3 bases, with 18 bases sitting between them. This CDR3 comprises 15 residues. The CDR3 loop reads CATSLLTGSNEKLFF. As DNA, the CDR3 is TGTGCCACCTCCCTATTGACAGGATCTAATGAAAAACTGTTTTTT.

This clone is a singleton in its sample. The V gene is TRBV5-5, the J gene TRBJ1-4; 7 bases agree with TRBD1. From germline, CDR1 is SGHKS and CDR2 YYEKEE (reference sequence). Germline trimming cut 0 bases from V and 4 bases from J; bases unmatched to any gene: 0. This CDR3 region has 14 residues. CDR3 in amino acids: CASSLGDSNEKLFF. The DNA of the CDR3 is TGTGCCAGCAGCTTGGGGGACAGTAATGAAAAACTGTTTTTT.

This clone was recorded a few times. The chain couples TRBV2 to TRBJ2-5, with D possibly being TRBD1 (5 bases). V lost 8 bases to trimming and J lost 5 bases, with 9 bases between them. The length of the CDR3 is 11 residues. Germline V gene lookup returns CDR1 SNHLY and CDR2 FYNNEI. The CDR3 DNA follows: TGTGCCAGCGACAGTTCCGAGACCCAGTACTTC. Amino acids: CASDSSETQYF. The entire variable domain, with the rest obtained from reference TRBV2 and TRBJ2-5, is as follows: EPEVTQTPSHQVTQMGQEVILRCVPISNHLYFYWYRQILGQKVEFLVSFYNNEISEKSEIFDDQFSVERPDGSNFTLKIRSTKLEDSAMYFCASDSSETQYFGPGTRLLVL.

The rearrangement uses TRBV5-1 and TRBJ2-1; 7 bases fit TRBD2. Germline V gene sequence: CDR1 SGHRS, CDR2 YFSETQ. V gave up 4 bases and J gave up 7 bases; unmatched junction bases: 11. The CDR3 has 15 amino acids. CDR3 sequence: CASSKGLPDGNEQFF. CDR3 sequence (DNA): TGCGCCAGCAGCAAGGGACTACCCGATGGGAATGAGCAGTTCTTC.

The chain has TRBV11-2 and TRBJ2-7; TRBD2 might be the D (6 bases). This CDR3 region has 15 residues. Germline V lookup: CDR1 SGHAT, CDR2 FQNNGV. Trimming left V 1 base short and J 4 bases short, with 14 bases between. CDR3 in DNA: TGTGCCAGCAGCTTAGGGGGAGGATACGGGTACGAGCAGTACTTC. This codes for CASSLGGGYGYEQYF.